The clone carrying this T cell receptor beta chain turned up a few times. Its antigen is currently unknown. Germline CDR1 and CDR2: SGHVS and FQNEAQ. This CDR3 has 16 residues. V was pared by 5 bases and J by 0 bases, with 8 bases of the junction left unmatched. This sample was taken from a study of response to subunit inactivated influenza vaccine. Overall study results and limits: Each seasonal influenza vaccination recruits few new T cells, the authors suggested.

Via MiXCR, TCRdb re-called the RT-PCR reads, giving one row per CDR3 protein. This table holds 650,000 or so distinct CDR3 sequences, around 15% found once. The V and J genes are TRBV7-8 and TRBJ2-3; the match to TRBD2 covers 7 bases. This clonotype was sampled from a man aged 50 to 60 who received an inactivated influenza vaccine. This material consisted of PBMCs from blood, taken roughly 2 weeks before vaccination. DNA of the CDR3: TGTGCCAGCAGCCGATGGGGGGGTACAAGCACAGATACGCAGTATTTT. This gives the protein CASSRWGGTSTDTQYF.